This T cell receptor (beta chain) originates from a study of Ad26.COV2.S vaccination and SARS-CoV-2 variants. Study-level information: In the COV1001 trial, the donor was in the Ad26.COV2.S arm. By the intramuscular route, Ad26.COV2.S was given once, or twice 56 days apart.

Notes on this clone: Its antigen is not known.

The repertoire was sequenced with immunoSEQ multiplex PCR; TCRdb's copy has only in-frame clones and lacks some. The sample gives roughly 250,000 clones, roughly 89% of which show up once; 2.9% is in the top ten. This CDR3 contains 13 residues. The V gene lost 4 bases and the J gene lost 5 bases, with 12 bases spanning the gap. Points from the study as a whole: Substantial breadth in spike-specific CD8+ and CD4+ T cell responses was reportedly seen after vaccination.

The treatment here: around 19 received Ad26.COV2.S at low or high dose, single or two shots; roughly 5 received placebo; per-sample allocation not given. Day 63 after the first injection of vaccine or placebo was the sampling time. V usage is TRBV5-3 and J usage is TRBJ2-5; D assignment may be TRBD1 or TRBD2 (5 bases each). TRBV5-3 falls under the ORF class, with uncertain function. The source is a person between 18 and 59 years old who received the Ad26.COV2.S COVID-19 vaccine or a placebo. The starting material was peripheral blood, obtained in a trial of Ad26.COV2.S vaccine versus placebo. The CDR3 sequence: CARSEGTEETQYF. CDR3 nucleotides: TGTGCCAGAAGCGAAGGGACCGAGGAGACCCAGTACTTC.